The entry below gives a single TCR beta chain sequence along with its context. The antigen is undetermined. The record originates from a study of monozygotic twins with inflammatory bowel disease. The study's findings and limits: Telling different T cell subtypes apart from each other was not possible.

The CDR3 extends over 15 amino acids. Germline loops: CDR1 MNHEY, CDR2 SMNVEV (reference sequence). Using the 5' RACE reads, TCRdb records one entry per CDR3 protein without DNA. The sample includes approximately 400,000 distinct CDR3 sequences. The genes are TRBV27 and TRBJ1-2. The source is a human donor with ulcerative colitis or Crohn's disease, or a healthy co-twin of an affected twin (not recorded which). Sequenced: blood. CDR3 in amino acids: CASRPTQGFNYGYTF.